This T cell receptor beta chain derives from a study of T cells in Graves' hyperthyroidism and ophthalmopathy (dated by TCRdb to about 2019). Study-level background: Peripheral blood samples were taken at the time of initial diagnosis, prior to any treatment. Following sampling, methimazole starting at 30 mg daily was given to hyperthyroidism patients, and high-dose intravenous methylprednisolone was given to ophthalmopathy patients. According to the paper, TCR Vbeta CDR3 sequencing was carried out on approximately 140 peripheral blood samples, which came from 40 to 45 ophthalmopathy, 75 to 80 hyperthyroidism and roughly 17 progressor patients. Prospective prediction of ophthalmopathy was tested in an independent validation cohort of fewer than 20 hyperthyroidism patients and 17 patients who later progressed to ophthalmopathy. In addition, the study compared T-cell repertoires in thyroid tissue and in blood from roughly six Graves' hyperthyroidism patients. TCR V-J signatures able to tell the groups apart were searched for in a discovery cohort of about a hundred patients, of whom about 40 had Graves' ophthalmopathy and around 56 had stable Graves' hyperthyroidism. The approximately 100 discovery patients were randomly split 7:3 into training and test sets.

Stable Graves' hyperthyroidism was defined as the absence of progression to ophthalmopathy over 18 months of follow-up. Hyperthyroidism patients were newly diagnosed, with disease duration under 2 months, and aged 18 to 65 years. Exclusion was applied to patients with uncontrolled infections, other autoimmune diseases, pregnancy or lactation. Diagnoses were established on the basis of clinical symptoms, serum thyroxine and TRAb, thyroid ultrasound, and orbital computed tomography. PBMCs were separated from 10 ml of fresh peripheral blood using Ficoll-Paque density gradient centrifugation. Trizol reagent was used to extract total RNA, and RNA quality was then checked on an Agilent 2100 Bioanalyzer. Overall results and qualifications from the work: During validation, the model predicted progression to ophthalmopathy a median of approximately 6 months ahead of onset, with approximately 71% sensitivity and under 85% specificity. Ophthalmopathy was separated from stable hyperthyroidism by a 13 V-J signature model, with approximately 89% sensitivity and approximately 84% specificity obtained in cross-validation and 80%/75% obtained in testing. Most expanded thyroid clonotypes (frequency above 0.001) were also detected in blood, suggesting blood repertoires may reflect thyroid immune responses. No statistical method was used to set the sample size in advance, and investigators knew the group allocation.

Trimmed from V: 3 bases; trimmed from J: 4 bases; junction bases lacking a gene match: 16. Counted from cysteine to phenylalanine, this CDR3 has 18 amino acids. The only DNA kept is the CDR3, 54 bases in frame from the first base. The germline V gene specifies SGHAT as CDR1 and FQNNGV as CDR2. This clonotype was recorded a few times. What antigen it recognizes has not been identified. The record has no base qualities; no much larger clone is one base away. The TCR beta CDR3 regions were amplified from RNA transcripts. The first round of RT-PCR for the TCR CDR3 was performed with the HTBI primer set and the Qiagen OneStep RT-PCR kit. Libraries were constructed in a second round of multiplex PCR, after which size selection and purification were performed. The libraries were sequenced on an Illumina HiSeq2000 using paired-end 100 bp reads. Turning to the authors' computational methods: SOAPnuke was used to process the raw data, throwing out any read that contained adapters or uncalled bases, had a mean Phred below 15, or lacked an exact constant-primer or identifier match. High-quality paired reads were merged with COPE v1.2.5, and unique nucleotide sequences were defined as clonotypes. MiTCR v1.1 was used to align the clonotypes against IMGT TRBV, TRBD and TRBJ reference segments. Only V-J combinations with frequency above 0.0001, covering 99% to 99.2% of repertoires, were analysed. A TCS score was defined as the ratio of F50 (clonal expansion) to E x V (chaos), with BLOSUM62-based TCRdist applied between CDR3 peptides within each V-J. Welch's t-statistics and random forest reduced roughly 530 V-J features to about 13, which were used in a naive Bayes classifier (R e1071). TCRdb itself trimmed the public reads at Q25 with fastp, ran MiXCR and retained productive beta chains. Entries that share a CDR3 protein sequence are merged under the most common genes and DNA. For this entry, the V and J calls and clone size follow TCRdb and not the study's own pipeline. Present in this sample are hundreds of thousands of distinct CDR3 sequences, approximately 15% of which were seen just once. The top ten clones comprise about 20% of the sample.

This TCR derives from a woman aged 18-29 years with Graves' hyperthyroidism. The receptor chain draws on TRBV11-2 and TRBJ2-7; 9 bases in the middle match TRBD2. Sequencing input: blood. The DNA sequence is given as TGTGCCAGCAGCTTGAGGAGGGTAGGCGGGGGGGCCGATTACGAGCAGTACTTC. Its protein reads: CASSLRRVGGGADYEQYF. The variable domain in full, with residues beyond the CDR3 obtained from the reference TRBV11-2 and TRBJ2-7 genes, is EAGVAQSPRYKIIEKRQSVAFWCNPISGHATLYWYQQILGQGPKLLIQFQNNGVVDDSQLPKDRFSAERLKGVDSTLKIQPAKLEDSAVYLCASSLRRVGGGADYEQYFGPGTRLTVT.